This T cell receptor beta chain originates from a study of chemoradiotherapy in HPV16-positive cancers. Whole-study context: A couple of HPV16-positive patients' cells yielded candidate HPV-specific clones and common motifs.

Over chemoradiotherapy, repertoires were sampled more than once. Only in-frame clones appear in the TCRdb table, and some are missing; sequencing was by immunoSEQ multiplex PCR. Counted here are about 7,900 clones, 80% occurring once; the ten biggest clones make up 1.9%. Regarding this clone: As yet, its antigen is unknown.

This CDR3 region has 15 residues. Germline trimming cut 10 bases from V and 6 bases from J; bases unmatched to any gene: 8. CDR1 and CDR2 from the germline V gene are MGHDK and SYGVNS. Study-level points and caveats: HPV-specific T cells were functionally defined from only a couple of HPV16-positive patients. Candidate HPV-specific clones and E7-related TCR motifs grew in tumor during treatment.

The chain combines TRBV25-1 with TRBJ2-1, with 14 bases fitting TRBD2. The sequence came from a human donor with HPV-associated anogenital cancer. Sample collection occurred from a patient who underwent chemoradiotherapy. The CDR3 DNA follows: TGTGCCACCGACGCCGGACTAGCGGGAGGCAATGAGCAGTTCTTC. Amino acid sequence: CATDAGLAGGNEQFF.